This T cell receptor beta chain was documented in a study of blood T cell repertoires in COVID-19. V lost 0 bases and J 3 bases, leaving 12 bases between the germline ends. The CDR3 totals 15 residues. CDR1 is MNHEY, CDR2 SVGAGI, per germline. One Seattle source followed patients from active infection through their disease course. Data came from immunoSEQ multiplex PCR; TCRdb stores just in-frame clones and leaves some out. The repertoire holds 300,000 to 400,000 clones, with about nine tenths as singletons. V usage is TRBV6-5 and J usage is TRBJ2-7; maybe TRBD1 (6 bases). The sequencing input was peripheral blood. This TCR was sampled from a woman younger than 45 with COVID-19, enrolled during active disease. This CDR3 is CASSYSTGPDYEQYF. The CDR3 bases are TGTGCCAGCAGTTACTCAACAGGGCCGGACTACGAGCAGTACTTC.